One T cell receptor (beta chain) is described in this entry. The CDR3 loop spans 14 amino acids. Trimming cost V 5 bases and J 11 bases; bases outside gene matches: 12. Germline V gene data show CDR1 as LNHDA and CDR2 as SQIVND (reference sequence). The data were taken from a study of blood T cell repertoires in COVID-19. Across the whole study: Collection of acute and convalescent COVID-19 samples took place in the United States, Italy and Spain. In each case, the material was cDNA or gDNA derived from T cells, B-cell-depleted T cells, or PBMCs.

Original methodology: Amplifying reference gene primers gave estimates of nucleated cell counts. Generated by immunoSEQ multiplex PCR, the TCRdb table keeps only in-frame clones and is missing some. Clonal size and the V and J genes are those of that table, whereas D and trimming came from the DNA. The table has 180,000 or so clones, almost 90% seen once. The chain uses TRBV19 and TRBJ1-5, with 7 bases fitting TRBD1. The origin of this receptor is a man younger than 30 with active or convalescent COVID-19. Sequencing input: peripheral blood. In DNA form, the CDR3 reads TGTGCCAGTAGTGTGACAGGGAGCAAGAGGGCCCAGCATTTT. Protein sequence: CASSVTGSKRAQHF.